This T cell receptor beta chain emerged from a study of cytomegalovirus exposure and HLA in healthy donors. Study-level points and caveats: According to an earlier analysis, most TCR beta V segments yielded productive rearrangements about 87% or about 30% of the time.

A remark on this clone: Its antigen remains unidentified.

With 60 Vbeta and 13 Jbeta primers, the PCR was carried out. Clones were read by immunoSEQ multiplex PCR, and TCRdb kept only the in-frame ones, dropping some. The sample lists under 200,000 clones; about 86% were seen once. Trimming pared 1 base from V and 10 bases from J, leaving 20 bases between. Germline loops: CDR1 SGHTA, CDR2 FQGNSA. The CDR3 is made up of 16 amino acids. The V and J genes are TRBV7-2 and TRBJ2-1; D might be TRBD2 (7 bases). This TCR was recovered from a woman aged 18-35 years in good health and CMV-seronegative. Sequenced: PBMCs. In DNA, the CDR3 is TGTGCCAGCAGCTTAGAGGCGGGGGCCTCTTTGAACGAGCAGTTCTTC. Translating it yields CASSLEAGASLNEQFF. The full variable domain, completed using reference TRBV7-2 and TRBJ2-1, is GAGVSQSPSNKVTEKGKDVELRCDPISGHTALYWYRQSLGQGLEFLIYFQGNSAPDKSGLPSDRFSAERTGGSVSTLTIQRTQQEDSAVYLCASSLEAGASLNEQFFGPGTRLTVL.